This T cell receptor beta chain came from a study of T cell responses to AZD1222 COVID-19 vaccine. With regard to this clone: The antigen is undetermined.

The data were produced by immunoSEQ multiplex PCR, yet TCRdb's version contains in-frame clones alone and is incomplete. The sample contains fewer than 130,000 clones, more than 90% of which appear only once. Study findings and constraints: When two AZD1222 doses had been given, Spike-specific TCR breadth and depth rose.

The clonotype comes from an adult in good health. The sequences come from peripheral blood, collected on day 0 of AZD1222 vaccination.

In DNA, the CDR3 is TGTGCCAGCGGGGGTGAAAAACTGTTTTTT. Translation gives CASGGEKLFF. V gene TRBV28 combines with J gene TRBJ1-4, with D possibly matching TRBD1 (5 bases). V dropped 8 bases and J dropped 7 bases, with 5 bases sitting between them. Per germline, CDR1 MDHEN and CDR2 SYDVKM. There are 10 residues in the CDR3.